The 4 T cell receptor beta chains reported below all come from one sample, sequenced in a study of cytomegalovirus exposure and HLA in healthy donors. It was with 60 Vbeta and 13 Jbeta primers that the PCR ran. Here immunoSEQ multiplex PCR was the method, and the copy in TCRdb shows in-frame clones only, minus some. The data hold 100,000 to 150,000 clones, with over 70% observed a single time. Source material: PBMCs. These TCRs come from a woman aged 60 to 75 in good health and CMV-seropositive.

This clone was seen more than once but under ten times. The CDR3: CASLGTLYSNQPQHF. CDR3 nucleotide sequence: TGTGCCAGCCTAGGGACACTATATAGCAATCAGCCCCAGCATTTT. The J gene is TRBJ1-5, the V gene TRBV19; D is possibly TRBD1 (6 bases). The CDR3 runs to 15 residues. Germline loops: CDR1 LNHDA, CDR2 SQIVND (reference sequence). Trimming left V 9 bases short and J 0 bases short, with 15 bases between. The entire variable domain, with the rest obtained from reference TRBV19 and TRBJ1-5, is as follows: DGGITQSPKYLFRKEGQNVTLSCEQNLNHDAMYWYRQDPGQGLRLIYYSQIVNDFQKGDIAEGYSVSREKKESFPLTVTSAQKNPTAFYLCASLGTLYSNQPQHFGDGTRLSIL.

The chain joins TRBV10-1 to TRBJ1-6; tentative D call: TRBD1 (5 bases). CDR1 is WNHNN and CDR2 is SYGVQD in the germline V gene (reference sequence). The CDR3 runs 16 residues. V shed 4 bases and J shed 7 bases, with 17 bases lying between them. The chain's CDR3 is CASSAPDIPANSPLHF. The DNA for the CDR3 is TGCGCCAGCAGTGCACCGGACATTCCGGCAAATTCACCCCTCCACTTT.

The chain employs TRBV9 and TRBJ1-1; weak D call: TRBD1 (6 bases). Germline V gene sequence: CDR1 SGDLS, CDR2 YYNGEE. The CDR3 is made up of 18 amino acids. Trimming removed 0 bases from V and 0 bases from J, with 18 bases in between. CDR3 in amino acids: CASSVGVGTIFMNTEAFF. In DNA form, the CDR3 reads TGTGCCAGCAGCGTAGGGGTTGGGACAATATTCATGAACACTGAAGCTTTCTTT.

As for this clone: At one boundary the junction diverges from the germline segment, which might be a read error. The chain uses TRBV29-1 and TRBJ2-2; D is possibly TRBD2 (7 bases). Germline V lookup: CDR1 SQVTM, CDR2 ANQGSEA. The CDR3 is made up of 14 amino acids. The CDR3 DNA is TGCAGCGTTGGAGGAACAGGGTCGGGCGGGGGGCTGTTTTTT. Translated, it gives CSVGGTGSGGGLFF.